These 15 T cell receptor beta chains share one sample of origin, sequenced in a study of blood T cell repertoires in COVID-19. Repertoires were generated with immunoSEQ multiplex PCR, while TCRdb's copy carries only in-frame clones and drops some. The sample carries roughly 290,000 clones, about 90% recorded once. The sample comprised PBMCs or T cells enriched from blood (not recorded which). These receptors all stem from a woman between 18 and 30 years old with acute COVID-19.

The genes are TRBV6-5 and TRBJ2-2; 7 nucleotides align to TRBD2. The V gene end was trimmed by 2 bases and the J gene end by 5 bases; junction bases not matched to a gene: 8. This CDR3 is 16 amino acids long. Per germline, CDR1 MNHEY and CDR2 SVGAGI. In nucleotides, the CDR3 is TGTGCCAGCAGTTACCGGGCTAGCGGAGGGACCGGGGAGCTGTTTTTT. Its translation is CASSYRASGGTGELFF.

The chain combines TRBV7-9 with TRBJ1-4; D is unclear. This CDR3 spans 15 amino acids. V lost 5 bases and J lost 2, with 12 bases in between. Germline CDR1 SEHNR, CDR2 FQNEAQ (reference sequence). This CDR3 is CASSIEGGTNEKLFF. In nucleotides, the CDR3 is TGTGCCAGCAGCATAGAGGGAGGGACTAATGAAAAACTGTTTTTT.

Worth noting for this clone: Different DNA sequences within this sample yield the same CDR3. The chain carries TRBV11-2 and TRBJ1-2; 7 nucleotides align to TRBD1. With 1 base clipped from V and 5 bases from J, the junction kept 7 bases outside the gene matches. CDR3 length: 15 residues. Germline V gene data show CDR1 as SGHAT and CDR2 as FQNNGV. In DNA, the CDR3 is TGTGCCAGCAGCTTAGGGGGTGGGACAGCTTATGGCTACACCTTC. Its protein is CASSLGGGTAYGYTF.

CDR3 sequence (DNA): TGTGCCAGCAGCTTAGCGCAGGGGGTCTCCTACGAGCAGTACTTC. This sequence encodes CASSLAQGVSYEQYF. The V and J genes are TRBV7-2 and TRBJ2-7; 7 nucleotides agree with TRBD1. CDR1 is SGHTA, CDR2 FQGNSA, per germline. The CDR3 is 15 amino acids. J gave up 0 bases and V 0 bases, and 2 bases lay outside the gene matches.

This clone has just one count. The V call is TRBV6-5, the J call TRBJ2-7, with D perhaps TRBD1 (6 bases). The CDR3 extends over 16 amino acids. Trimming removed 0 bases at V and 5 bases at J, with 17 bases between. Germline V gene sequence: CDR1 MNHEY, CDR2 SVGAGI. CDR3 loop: CASSYSYIQGIHEQYF. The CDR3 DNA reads TGTGCCAGCAGTTACTCCTACATACAGGGTATCCACGAGCAGTACTTC.

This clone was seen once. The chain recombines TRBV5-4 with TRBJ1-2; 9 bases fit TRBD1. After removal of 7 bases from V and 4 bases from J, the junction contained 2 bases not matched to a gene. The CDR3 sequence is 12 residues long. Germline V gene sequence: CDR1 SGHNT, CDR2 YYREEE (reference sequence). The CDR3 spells CASGTGTYGYTF. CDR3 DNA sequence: TGTGCCAGCGGGACAGGGACCTATGGCTACACCTTC.

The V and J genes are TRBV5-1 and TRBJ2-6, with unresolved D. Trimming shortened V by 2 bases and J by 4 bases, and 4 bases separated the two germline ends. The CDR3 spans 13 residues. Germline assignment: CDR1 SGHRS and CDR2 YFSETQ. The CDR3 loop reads CASSFSGANVLTF. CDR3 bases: TGCGCCAGCAGCTTTTCGGGGGCCAACGTCCTGACTTTC.

In DNA, the CDR3 is TGCGCCAGCAGTCGAGCGGGAGAAGCGAACACCGGGGAGCTGTTTTTT. Residues: CASSRAGEANTGELFF. The chain uses TRBV5-1 and TRBJ2-2, with 8 bases identical to TRBD2. Germline V CDR1 and CDR2: SGHRS, YFSETQ. The CDR3 is 16 residues long. The trim removed 5 bases at V and 0 bases at J, leaving 6 bases unmatched.

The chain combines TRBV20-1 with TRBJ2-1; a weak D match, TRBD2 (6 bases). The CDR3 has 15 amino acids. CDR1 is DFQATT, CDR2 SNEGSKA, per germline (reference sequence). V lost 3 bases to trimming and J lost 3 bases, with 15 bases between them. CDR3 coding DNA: TGCAGTGCTAGTGGAGGACGGACTAACTACAATGAGCAGTTCTTC. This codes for CSASGGRTNYNEQFF.

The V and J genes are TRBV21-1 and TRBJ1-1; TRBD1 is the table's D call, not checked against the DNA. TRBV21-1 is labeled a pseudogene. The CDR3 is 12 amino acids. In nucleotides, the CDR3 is TGTGCCAGCAGCAAAGAAAACAGGGGAGCTTTCTTT. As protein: CASSKENRGAFF.

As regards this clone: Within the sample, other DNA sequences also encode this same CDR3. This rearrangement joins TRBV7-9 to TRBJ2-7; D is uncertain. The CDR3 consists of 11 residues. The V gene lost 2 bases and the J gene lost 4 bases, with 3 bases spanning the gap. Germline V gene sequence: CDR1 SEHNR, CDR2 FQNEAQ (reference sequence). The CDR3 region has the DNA TGTGCCAGCAGCTTACTGTACGAGCAGTACTTC. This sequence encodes CASSLLYEQYF.

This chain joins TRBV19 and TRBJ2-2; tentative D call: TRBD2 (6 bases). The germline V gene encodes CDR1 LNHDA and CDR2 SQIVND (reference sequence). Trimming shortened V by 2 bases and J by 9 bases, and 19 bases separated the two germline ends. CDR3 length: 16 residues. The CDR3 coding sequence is TGTGCCAGTAGTATACCTCAGCTAGCGAGTGGTAGGGAGCTGTTTTTT. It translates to CASSIPQLASGRELFF.

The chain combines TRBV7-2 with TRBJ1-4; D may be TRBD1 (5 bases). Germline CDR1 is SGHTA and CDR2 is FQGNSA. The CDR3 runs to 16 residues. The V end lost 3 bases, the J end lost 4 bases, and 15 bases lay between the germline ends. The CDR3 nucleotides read TGTGCCAGCAGCTTCATTACCGGGACTGTTAATGAAAAACTGTTTTTT. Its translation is CASSFITGTVNEKLFF.

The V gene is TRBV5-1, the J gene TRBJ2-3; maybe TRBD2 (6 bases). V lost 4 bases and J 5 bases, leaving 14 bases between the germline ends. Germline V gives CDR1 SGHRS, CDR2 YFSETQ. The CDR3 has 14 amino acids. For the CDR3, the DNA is TGCGCCAGCAGCCCTCGGACGGGGGAAGATACGCAGTATTTT. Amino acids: CASSPRTGEDTQYF.

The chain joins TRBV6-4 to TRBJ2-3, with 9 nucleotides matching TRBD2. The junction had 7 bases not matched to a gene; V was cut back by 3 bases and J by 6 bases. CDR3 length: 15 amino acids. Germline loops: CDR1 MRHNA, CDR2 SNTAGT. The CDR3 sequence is CASSESGLASDTQYF. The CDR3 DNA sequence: TGTGCCAGCAGTGAATCCGGACTAGCGTCTGATACGCAGTATTTT.